Following are 11 T cell receptor beta chains from one sample sequenced in a study of human T cells and chemical hapten exposure. In TCRdb, the RACE reads were re-called with MiXCR into one record per CDR3 protein. The table shows approximately 91,000 distinct CDR3 sequences, with 9.5% to 13% occurring only once. Time point noted: patch test 2, 6 weeks after DPC sensitization. Treatment specified: therapeutic diphenylcyclopropenone sensitization with weekly scalp DPC. The sample was whole blood, taken in connection with sensitization to the hapten diphenylcyclopropenone (DPC). Source of these receptors: a man between 18 and 29 years old with alopecia areata. Some clones in this sample may be carry-over from other donors' samples.

This clonotype occurred a few times. The V gene is TRBV12-3 or TRBV12-4, the J gene TRBJ1-1, with unresolved D. V lost 6 bases and J 5 bases, leaving 10 bases between the germline ends. This CDR3 has 12 amino acids. The CDR3 is CASSKWRTEAFF. Written as DNA, the CDR3 is TGTGCCAGCAGCAAATGGAGGACTGAAGCTTTCTTT.

This clonotype was counted many times. V usage is TRBV7-3 and J usage is TRBJ2-7; 7 bases agree with TRBD2. The CDR3 has 16 residues. Germline trimming cut 2 bases from V and 4 bases from J; bases unmatched to any gene: 11. Germline V gene sequence: CDR1 SGHTA, CDR2 FQGTGA. This CDR3 is CASSLSGSPGGYEQYF. CDR3 coding DNA: TGTGCCAGCAGCTTATCAGGCTCACCGGGGGGTTACGAGCAGTACTTC.

This clonotype was seen a few times. This chain uses TRBV28 with TRBJ1-5, with D unclear. The V end was cut by 4 bases, the J end by 5 bases, with 15 bases between. There are 15 residues in the CDR3. CDR1 is MDHEN and CDR2 is SYDVKM in the germline V gene. In DNA, the CDR3 is TGTGCCAGCAGTTCTAGCACAATTGGTGATCAGCCCCAGCATTTT. Translated: CASSSSTIGDQPQHF.

This clonotype was detected ten times or more. CDR3: CASSYPGTTYEQYF. CDR3 nucleotide sequence: TGCGCCAGCAGCTATCCCGGGACAACTTACGAGCAGTACTTC. The gene calls are TRBV4-1 and TRBJ2-7; possibly TRBD1 for D (6 bases). CDR1 is MGHRA and CDR2 is YSYEKL in the germline V gene. V was pared by 5 bases and J by 4 bases, with 15 bases between. The CDR3 totals 14 residues.

This clonotype has more than one count but fewer than ten. This chain uses TRBV19 with TRBJ2-1, with D possibly being TRBD1 or TRBD2 (5 bases each). With 8 bases removed from V and 0 bases from J, the gap between germline ends came to 8 bases. Germline CDR1 reads LNHDA; CDR2 reads SQIVND (reference sequence). The CDR3 has 13 amino acids. The CDR3 is CASAGSSYNEQFF. For the CDR3, the DNA is TGTGCCAGTGCAGGGAGCTCCTACAATGAGCAGTTCTTC.

This clonotype was seen only a few times. CDR3: CSASPPLAGQETQYF. The CDR3 coding sequence is TGCAGTGCTAGCCCCCCGCTAGCGGGCCAAGAGACCCAGTACTTC. The chain recombines TRBV20-1 with TRBJ2-5; TRBD2 agrees at 8 bases. The germline V gene has CDR1 DFQATT and CDR2 SNEGSKA (reference sequence). V was pared by 3 bases and J by 1 base, with 7 bases of the junction left unmatched. The CDR3 is 15 residues long.

This clonotype has at least ten counts. This chain links TRBV28 with TRBJ2-5; 7 bases line up with TRBD1. V was clipped by 5 bases and J by 2 bases; unmatched bases: 11. The germline V gene has CDR1 MDHEN and CDR2 SYDVKM. The CDR3 consists of 16 residues. The CDR3 DNA sequence: TGTGCCAGCAGTGGACTCCGGGACAGAGGTCAAGAGACCCAGTACTTC. Its translation is CASSGLRDRGQETQYF.

Only a few counts were recorded for this clonotype. V is TRBV6-2 or TRBV6-3 and J is TRBJ1-4; D call uncertain. The CDR3 is 14 residues long. V was clipped by 10 bases and J by 1 base, with 13 bases between them. Germline CDR1 is MNHEY and CDR2 is SVGEGT. In nucleotides, the CDR3 is TGTGCCACCGGGAGAATGGGAACTAATGAAAAACTGTTTTTT. Translated: CATGRMGTNEKLFF.

This chain uses TRBV5-5 with TRBJ1-1; no reliable D call. Germline V CDR1 and CDR2: SGHKS, YYEKEE (reference sequence). Trimming removed 2 bases at V and 2 bases at J, with 10 bases between. The CDR3 loop spans 14 amino acids. The CDR3 nucleotides read TGTGCCAGCAGCTTTGGACTGGCAAACACTGAAGCTTTCTTT. Translated: CASSFGLANTEAFF.

This clonotype was seen a few times. The chain joins TRBV18 to TRBJ1-2; D perhaps matches TRBD1 (5 bases). This CDR3 spans 14 amino acids. Trimming pared 3 bases from V and 5 bases from J, leaving 13 bases between. CDR1 KGHSH and CDR2 LQKENI come from the germline V gene. CDR3 sequence reads: CASSPDRTNYGYTF. Written as DNA, the CDR3 is TGTGCCAGCTCACCGGATAGGACAAATTATGGCTACACCTTC.

The rearrangement joins TRBV27 to TRBJ1-2; TRBD1 is a possible D gene (5 bases). Germline CDR1 and CDR2: MNHEY and SMNVEV (reference sequence). The V end lost 10 bases, the J end lost 1 base, and 19 bases lay between the germline ends. This CDR3 comprises 15 residues. The CDR3 protein is CATKGNRGHNYGYTF. In DNA, the CDR3 is TGTGCCACCAAAGGAAATCGGGGCCATAACTATGGCTACACCTTC.